This TCR beta chain was found in a study of blood T cell repertoires in COVID-19. Germline lookup yields CDR1 KGHDR and CDR2 SFDVKD. The length of the CDR3 is 14 residues. Trimming removed 2 bases from V and 0 bases from J, with 6 bases in between. Participants, roughly 18 to 90 years old, spanned 24 US areas. Clinical histories supplied by participants themselves formed the basis of cohort assignment. Under the authors' procedure: Reference gene primer amplification in the assay estimated nucleated cell counts. Sequencing used immunoSEQ multiplex PCR; TCRdb keeps in-frame clones, though not all of them. Clonal size and the V and J genes are those of that table, whereas D and trimming came from the DNA. Here the sample spans about 300,000 clones, just over 85% being singletons.

The source is a woman under 30 who had recovered from COVID-19. The sequencing input was PBMCs or T cells enriched from blood (not recorded which). V is TRBV24-1 and J is TRBJ1-2; D gene ambiguous. The CDR3 loop reads CATSDYTTNYGYTF. The CDR3 DNA is TGTGCCACCAGTGATTACACGACTAACTATGGCTACACCTTC.